A single T cell receptor beta chain is shown here with its context. Its antigen is unidentified. Sorting based on CD45RO/CCR7/CD25/CD127/CD95/CD27 separated CD4+ naive, central memory, regulatory and stem cell-like memory cells. CDR1 LNHDA and CDR2 SQIVND come from the germline V gene (reference sequence). CDR3 size: 15 residues. V shed 3 bases and J 0 bases; nucleotides not matched to a gene: 3. The data belong to a study of beta chain features in type 1 diabetes. Study background: Patients did not differ from healthy donors in age, gender or cell yield.

General study points: Any HLA effect on TCRB rearrangement was left unresolved by small sub-analyses. Researchers cautioned that cDNA sequencing could over-represent cells with high TCR expression.

The sequenced template was cDNA made from the entire isolated RNA. TCRdb's copy holds only in-frame clones and misses some; the assay was immunoSEQ multiplex PCR. Of almost 350,000 clones listed, roughly 8% are singletons. The origin of this receptor is a woman under 30 in good health. The J gene is TRBJ2-7, the V gene TRBV19; 9 bases map to TRBD2. Sequenced input: central memory CD4+ T cells from blood. The CDR3, as DNA: TGTGCCAGTAGTATGAGTAGCGGGAGCTCCTACGAGCAGTACTTC. Its protein is CASSMSSGSSYEQYF.